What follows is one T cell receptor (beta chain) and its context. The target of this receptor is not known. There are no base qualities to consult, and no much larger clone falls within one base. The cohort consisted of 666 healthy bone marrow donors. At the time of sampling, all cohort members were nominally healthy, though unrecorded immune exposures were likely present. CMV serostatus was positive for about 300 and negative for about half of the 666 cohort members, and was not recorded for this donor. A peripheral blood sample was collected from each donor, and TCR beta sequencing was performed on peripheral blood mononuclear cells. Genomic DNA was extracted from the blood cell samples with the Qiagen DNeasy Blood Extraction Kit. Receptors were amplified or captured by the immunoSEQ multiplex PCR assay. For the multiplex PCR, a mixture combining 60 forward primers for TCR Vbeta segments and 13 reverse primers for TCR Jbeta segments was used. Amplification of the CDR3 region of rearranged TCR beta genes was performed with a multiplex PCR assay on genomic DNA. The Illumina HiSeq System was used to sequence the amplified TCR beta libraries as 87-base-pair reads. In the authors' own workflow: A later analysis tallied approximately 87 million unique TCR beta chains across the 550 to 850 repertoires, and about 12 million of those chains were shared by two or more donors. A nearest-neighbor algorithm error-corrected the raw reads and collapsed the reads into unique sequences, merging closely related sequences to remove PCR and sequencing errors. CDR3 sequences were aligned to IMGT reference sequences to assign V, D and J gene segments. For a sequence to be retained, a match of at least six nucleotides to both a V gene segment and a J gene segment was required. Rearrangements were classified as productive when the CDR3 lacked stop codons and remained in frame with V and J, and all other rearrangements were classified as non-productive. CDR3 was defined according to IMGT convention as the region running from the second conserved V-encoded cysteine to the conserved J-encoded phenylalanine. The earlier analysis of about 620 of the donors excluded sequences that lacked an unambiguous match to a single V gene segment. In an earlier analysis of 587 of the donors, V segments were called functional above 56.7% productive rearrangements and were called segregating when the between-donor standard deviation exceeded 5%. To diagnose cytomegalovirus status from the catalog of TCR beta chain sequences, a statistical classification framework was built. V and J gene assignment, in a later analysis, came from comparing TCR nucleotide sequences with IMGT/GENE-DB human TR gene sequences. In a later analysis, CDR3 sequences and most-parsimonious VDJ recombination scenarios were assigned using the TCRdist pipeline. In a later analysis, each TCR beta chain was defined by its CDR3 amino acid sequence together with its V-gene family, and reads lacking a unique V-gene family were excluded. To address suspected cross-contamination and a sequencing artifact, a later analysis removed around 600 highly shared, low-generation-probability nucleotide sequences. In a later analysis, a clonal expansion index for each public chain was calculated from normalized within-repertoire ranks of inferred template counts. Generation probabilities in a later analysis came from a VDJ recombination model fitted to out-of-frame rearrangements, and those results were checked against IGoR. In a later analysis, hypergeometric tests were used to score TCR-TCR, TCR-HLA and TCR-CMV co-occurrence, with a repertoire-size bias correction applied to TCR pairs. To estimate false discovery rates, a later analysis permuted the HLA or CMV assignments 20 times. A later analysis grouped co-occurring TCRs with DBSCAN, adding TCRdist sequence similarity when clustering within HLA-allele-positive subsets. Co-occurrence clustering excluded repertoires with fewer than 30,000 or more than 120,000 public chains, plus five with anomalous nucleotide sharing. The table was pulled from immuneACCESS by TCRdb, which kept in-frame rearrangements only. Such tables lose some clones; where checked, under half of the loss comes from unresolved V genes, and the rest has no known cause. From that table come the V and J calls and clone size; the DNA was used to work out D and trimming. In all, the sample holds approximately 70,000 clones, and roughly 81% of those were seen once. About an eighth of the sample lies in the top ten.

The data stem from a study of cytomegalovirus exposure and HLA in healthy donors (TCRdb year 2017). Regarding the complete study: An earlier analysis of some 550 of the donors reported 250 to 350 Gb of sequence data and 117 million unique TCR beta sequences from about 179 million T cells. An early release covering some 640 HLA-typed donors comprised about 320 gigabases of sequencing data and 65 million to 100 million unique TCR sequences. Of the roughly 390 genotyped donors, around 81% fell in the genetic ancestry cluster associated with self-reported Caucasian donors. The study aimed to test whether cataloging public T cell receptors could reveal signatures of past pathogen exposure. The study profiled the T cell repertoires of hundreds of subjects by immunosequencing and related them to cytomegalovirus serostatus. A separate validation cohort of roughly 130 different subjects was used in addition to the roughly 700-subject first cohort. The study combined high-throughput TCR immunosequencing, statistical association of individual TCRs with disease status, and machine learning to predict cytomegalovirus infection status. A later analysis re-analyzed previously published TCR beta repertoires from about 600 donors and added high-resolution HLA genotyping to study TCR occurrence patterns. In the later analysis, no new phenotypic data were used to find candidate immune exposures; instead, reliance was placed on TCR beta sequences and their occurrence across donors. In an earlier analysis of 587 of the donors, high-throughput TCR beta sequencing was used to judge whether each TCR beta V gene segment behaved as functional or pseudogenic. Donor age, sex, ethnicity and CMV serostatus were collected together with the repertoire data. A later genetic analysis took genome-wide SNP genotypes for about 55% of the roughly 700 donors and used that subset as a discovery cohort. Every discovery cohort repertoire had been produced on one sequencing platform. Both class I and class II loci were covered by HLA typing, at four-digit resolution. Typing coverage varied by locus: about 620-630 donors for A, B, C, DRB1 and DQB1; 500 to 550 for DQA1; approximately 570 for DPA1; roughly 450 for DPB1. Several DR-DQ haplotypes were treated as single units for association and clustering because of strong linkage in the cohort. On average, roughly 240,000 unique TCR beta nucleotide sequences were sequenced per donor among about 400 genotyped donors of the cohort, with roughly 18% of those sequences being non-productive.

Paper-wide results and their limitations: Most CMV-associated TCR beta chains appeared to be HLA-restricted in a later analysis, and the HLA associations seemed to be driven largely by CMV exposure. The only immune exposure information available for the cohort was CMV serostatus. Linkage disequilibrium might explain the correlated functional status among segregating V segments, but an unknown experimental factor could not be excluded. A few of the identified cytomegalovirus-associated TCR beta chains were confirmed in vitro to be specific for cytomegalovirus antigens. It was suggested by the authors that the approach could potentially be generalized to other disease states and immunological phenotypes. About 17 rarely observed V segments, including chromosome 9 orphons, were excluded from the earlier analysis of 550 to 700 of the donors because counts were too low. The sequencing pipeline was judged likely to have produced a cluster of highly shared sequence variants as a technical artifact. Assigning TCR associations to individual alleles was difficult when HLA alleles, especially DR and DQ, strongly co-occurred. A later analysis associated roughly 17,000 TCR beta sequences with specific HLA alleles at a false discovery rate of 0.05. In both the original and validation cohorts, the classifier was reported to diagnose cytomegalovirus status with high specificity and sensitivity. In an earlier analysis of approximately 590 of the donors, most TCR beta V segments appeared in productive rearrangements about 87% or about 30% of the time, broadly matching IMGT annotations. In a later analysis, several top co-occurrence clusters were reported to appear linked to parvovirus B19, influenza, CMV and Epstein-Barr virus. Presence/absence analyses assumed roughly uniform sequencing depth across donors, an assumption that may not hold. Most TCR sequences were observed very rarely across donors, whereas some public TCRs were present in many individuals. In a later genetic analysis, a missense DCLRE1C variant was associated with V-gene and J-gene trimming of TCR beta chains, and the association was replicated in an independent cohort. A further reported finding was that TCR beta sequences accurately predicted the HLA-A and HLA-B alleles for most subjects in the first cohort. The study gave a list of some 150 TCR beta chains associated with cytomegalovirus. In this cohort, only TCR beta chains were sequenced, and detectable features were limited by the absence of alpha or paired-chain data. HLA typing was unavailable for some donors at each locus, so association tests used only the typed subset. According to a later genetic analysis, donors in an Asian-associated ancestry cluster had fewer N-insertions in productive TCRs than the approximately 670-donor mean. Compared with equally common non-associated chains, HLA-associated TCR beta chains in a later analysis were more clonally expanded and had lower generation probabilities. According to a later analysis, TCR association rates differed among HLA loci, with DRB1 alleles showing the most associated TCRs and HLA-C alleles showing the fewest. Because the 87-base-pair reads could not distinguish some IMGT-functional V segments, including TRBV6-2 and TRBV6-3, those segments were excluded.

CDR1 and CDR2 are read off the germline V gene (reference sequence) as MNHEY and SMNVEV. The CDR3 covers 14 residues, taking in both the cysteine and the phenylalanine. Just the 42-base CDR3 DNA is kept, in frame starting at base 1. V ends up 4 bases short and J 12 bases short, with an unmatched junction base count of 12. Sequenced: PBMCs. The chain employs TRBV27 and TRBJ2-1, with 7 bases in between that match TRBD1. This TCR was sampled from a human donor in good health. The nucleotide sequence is TGTGCCAGCAGTTCCGATCATACAGGGGTAATGCAGTTCTTC. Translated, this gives CASSSDHTGVMQFF.